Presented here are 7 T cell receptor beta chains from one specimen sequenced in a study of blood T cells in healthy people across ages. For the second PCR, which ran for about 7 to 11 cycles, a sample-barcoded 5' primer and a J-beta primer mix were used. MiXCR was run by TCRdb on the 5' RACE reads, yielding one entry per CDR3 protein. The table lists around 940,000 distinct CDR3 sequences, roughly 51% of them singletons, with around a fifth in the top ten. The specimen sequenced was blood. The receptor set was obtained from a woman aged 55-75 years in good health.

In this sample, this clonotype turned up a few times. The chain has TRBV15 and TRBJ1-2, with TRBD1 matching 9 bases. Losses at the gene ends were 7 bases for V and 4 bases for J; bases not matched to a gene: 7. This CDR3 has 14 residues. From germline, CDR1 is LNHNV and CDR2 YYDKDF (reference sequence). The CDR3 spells CATTRDRVGYGYTF. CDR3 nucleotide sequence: TGTGCCACCACCCGGGACAGGGTCGGCTATGGCTACACCTTC.

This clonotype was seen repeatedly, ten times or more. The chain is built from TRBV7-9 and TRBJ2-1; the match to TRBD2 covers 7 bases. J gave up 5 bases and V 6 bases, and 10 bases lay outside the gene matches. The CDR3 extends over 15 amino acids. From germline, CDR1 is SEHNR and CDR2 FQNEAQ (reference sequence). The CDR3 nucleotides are TGTGCCAGCAGGAGAGCGGGGAGGGGTCACAATGAGCAGTTCTTC. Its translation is CASRRAGRGHNEQFF.

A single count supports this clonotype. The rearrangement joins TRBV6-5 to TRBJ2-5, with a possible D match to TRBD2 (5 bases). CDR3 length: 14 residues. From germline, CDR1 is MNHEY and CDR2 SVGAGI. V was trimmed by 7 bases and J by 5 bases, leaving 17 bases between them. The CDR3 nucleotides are TGTGCCAGCACCCCAAAGTCTAGCTTCGAGACCCAGTACTTC. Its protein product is CASTPKSSFETQYF.

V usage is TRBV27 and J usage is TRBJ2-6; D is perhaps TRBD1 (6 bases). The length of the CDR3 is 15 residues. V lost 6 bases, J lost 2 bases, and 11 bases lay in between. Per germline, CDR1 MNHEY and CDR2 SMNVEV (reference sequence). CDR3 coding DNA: TGTGCCAGCAGGGAGACAGGAACTGGGGCCAACGTCCTGACTTTC. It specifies CASRETGTGANVLTF.

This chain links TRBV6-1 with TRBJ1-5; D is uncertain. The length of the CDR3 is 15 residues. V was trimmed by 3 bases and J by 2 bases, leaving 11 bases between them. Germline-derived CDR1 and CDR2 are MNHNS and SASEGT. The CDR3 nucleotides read TGTGCCAGCAGTGAGGACGAGTCTCGCAATCAGCCCCAGCATTTT. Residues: CASSEDESRNQPQHF.

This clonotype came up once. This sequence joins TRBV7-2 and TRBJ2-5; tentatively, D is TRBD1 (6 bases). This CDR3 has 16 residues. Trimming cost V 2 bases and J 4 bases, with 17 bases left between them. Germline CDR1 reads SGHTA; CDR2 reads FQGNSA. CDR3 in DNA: TGTGCCAGCAGCTTACTCAGGGGCCGGTTTGGAGAGACCCAGTACTTC. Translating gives CASSLLRGRFGETQYF.

In DNA, the CDR3 is TGCGCCAGCAGCTCCCCACTCGGTCAGGGAGAAGAGACCCAGTACTTC. Its protein product is CASSSPLGQGEETQYF. The J gene is TRBJ2-5, the V gene TRBV5-1; either TRBD1 or TRBD2 may fit D (5 bases each). Germline CDR1 SGHRS, CDR2 YFSETQ. This CDR3 spans 16 amino acids. Trimming removed 3 bases from V and 3 bases from J, with 18 bases in between.